Listed here are 14 T cell receptor beta chains from one sample, sequenced in a study of blood T cell repertoires in COVID-19. Repertoires were generated with immunoSEQ multiplex PCR, while TCRdb's copy carries only in-frame clones and drops some. In the table there are roughly 230,000 clones, about 85% of which are singletons. Sequencing was carried out using PBMCs or T cells enriched from blood (not recorded which). These receptors were taken from a woman in her forties or fifties who had been exposed to COVID-19.

The CDR3 sequence is CASSDTVDNFQETQYF. The DNA for the CDR3 is TGTGCCAGCAGCGATACTGTGGACAACTTCCAAGAGACCCAGTACTTC. The chain uses TRBV2 and TRBJ2-5, with D maybe TRBD1 (5 bases). This CDR3 has 16 residues. Germline CDR1 is SNHLY and CDR2 is FYNNEI. Trimming shortened V by 6 bases and J by 1 base, and 18 bases separated the two germline ends.

This chain connects TRBV20-1 to TRBJ2-1; 9 nucleotides agree with TRBD2. The V and J ends lost 3 bases and 0 bases, in that order; junction bases with no gene match: 15. In germline, CDR1 is DFQATT, CDR2 SNEGSKA (reference sequence). This CDR3 spans 19 amino acids. The CDR3 bases are TGCAGTGCTAGTTCGGGCCCCGGACTAGCGATCTCCTCCTACAATGAGCAGTTCTTC. Translation: CSASSGPGLAISSYNEQFF.

The rearrangement joins TRBV6-4 to TRBJ1-4; D remains ambiguous. The germline CDR1 and CDR2 sequences are MRHNA and SNTAGT. Trimming stripped 11 bases from V and 0 bases from J, with 10 bases between. The length of the CDR3 is 13 residues. CDR3 coding DNA: TGTGCCCCGCTTACGGCAACTAATGAAAAACTGTTTTTT. Translated: CAPLTATNEKLFF.

The rearrangement joins TRBV18 to TRBJ2-2, with 7 bases identical to TRBD2. With V trimmed by 2 bases and J by 5 bases, 11 bases remained unmatched. Germline V gene data show CDR1 as KGHSH and CDR2 as LQKENI. The CDR3 has 17 amino acids. CDR3 in amino acids: CASSPIAAGFVTGELFF. CDR3 bases: TGTGCCAGCTCACCAATCGCAGCGGGGTTCGTGACCGGGGAGCTGTTTTTT.

The chain has TRBV15 and TRBJ1-5; D not resolved. The CDR3 contains 18 residues. Germline CDR1 reads LNHNV; CDR2 reads YYDKDF (reference sequence). V lost 1 base and J lost 0, with 16 bases in between. This CDR3 reads CATSRGAEEDYSNQPQHF. The CDR3 DNA sequence: TGTGCCACCAGCAGAGGGGCAGAGGAGGATTATAGCAATCAGCCCCAGCATTTT.

To note about this clone: Other DNA sequences in this specimen translate into the identical CDR3. The chain has TRBV20-1 and TRBJ2-7, with 8 bases that match TRBD2. The CDR3 has 17 residues. With V trimmed by 3 bases and J by 2 bases, 15 bases remained unmatched. In germline, CDR1 is DFQATT, CDR2 SNEGSKA (reference sequence). The CDR3 loop is CSASGTGARGGTYEQYF. Here the CDR3 DNA reads TGCAGTGCTAGTGGGACGGGGGCGCGCGGGGGGACCTACGAGCAGTACTTC.

This sequence joins TRBV3-1 (or the pseudogene TRBV3-2) and TRBJ2-7, with a tentative D call TRBD1 (5 bases). The CDR3 is 14 residues long. Between the trimmed V and J ends, which lost 1 base and 4 bases, there was a span of 11 bases. The germline V gene encodes CDR1 LGHDT and CDR2 YNNKEL (reference sequence). The CDR3 here is CASSQVGLFYEQYF. The CDR3 nucleotides are TGTGCCAGCAGCCAAGTGGGGCTTTTTTACGAGCAGTACTTC.

This clone came up once. The chain has TRBV7-7 and TRBJ2-5, with TRBD2 matching over 15 bases. Trimming at V came to 5 bases and at J to 5 bases, leaving 6 bases not matched to a gene. The CDR3 is 16 residues long. Germline V CDR1 and CDR2: SSHAT, FNYEAQ (reference sequence). The CDR3 loop is CASSTGLAGGGETQYF. Here the CDR3 DNA reads TGTGCCAGCAGCACCGGACTAGCGGGGGGGGGCGAGACCCAGTACTTC.

The chain uses TRBV7-2 and TRBJ2-5, with TRBD2 identical over 11 bases. The J segment lost 1 base and the V segment lost 1 base, leaving 5 bases of the junction unmatched. Germline V gene lookup returns CDR1 SGHTA and CDR2 FQGNSA. This CDR3 contains 17 residues. The CDR3, as DNA: TGTGCCAGCAGCTTAGTGCCCCTAGCGGGGGGCCAAGAGACCCAGTACTTC. Its translation is CASSLVPLAGGQETQYF.

The rearrangement uses TRBV28 and TRBJ1-5, with TRBD1 matching 9 bases. The length of the CDR3 is 14 residues. V dropped 6 bases and J dropped 5; count of bases not matched to a gene: 5. The germline gives CDR1 MDHEN, CDR2 SYDVKM. The chain's CDR3 is CASSNTGGYQPQHF. The CDR3 DNA sequence: TGTGCCAGCAGCAACACAGGGGGCTATCAGCCCCAGCATTTT.

About this clone: Other DNA variants within this sample encode the same CDR3. The rearrangement joins TRBV5-6 to TRBJ1-1; no definite D call. Germline lookup yields CDR1 SGHDT and CDR2 YYEEEE. The CDR3 length is 13 residues. Trimming took 0 bases from V and 1 from J, leaving 4 bases between them. CDR3 bases: TGTGCCAGCAGCTTGGGCGGGAACACTGAAGCTTTCTTT. This translates into CASSLGGNTEAFF.

The gene calls are TRBV7-9 and TRBJ2-5; 7 positions match TRBD2. The CDR3 has 15 residues. V was clipped by 7 bases and J by 1 base; unmatched bases: 9. CDR1 is SEHNR, CDR2 FQNEAQ, per germline (reference sequence). CDR3 amino acids: CASKGGGSPQETQYF. CDR3 sequence (DNA): TGTGCCAGCAAAGGAGGCGGGAGCCCCCAAGAGACCCAGTACTTC.

The J gene is TRBJ1-6, the V gene TRBV5-4; D not certain. Looked up from germline, CDR1 is SGHNT and CDR2 is YYREEE (reference sequence). This CDR3 is built from 13 residues. V lost 4 bases, J lost 0 bases, and 2 bases lay in between. Written as DNA, the CDR3 is TGTGCCAGCAGCCTCTCCTATAATTCACCCCTCCACTTT. This gives the protein CASSLSYNSPLHF. The whole variable domain, filled in from reference TRBV5-4 and TRBJ1-6, reads ETGVTQSPTHLIKTRGQQVTLRCSSQSGHNTVSWYQQALGQGPQFIFQYYREEENGRGNFPPRFSGLQFPNYSSELNVNALELDDSALYLCASSLSYNSPLHFGNGTRLTVT.

The rearrangement uses TRBV29-1 and TRBJ2-5; 12 bases line up with TRBD1. CDR1 SQVTM and CDR2 ANQGSEA come from the germline V gene. After removal of 6 bases from V and 7 bases from J, the junction contained 9 bases not matched to a gene. This CDR3 contains 14 residues. This CDR3 reads CSVEGQGAKGTQYF. Here the CDR3 DNA reads TGCAGCGTCGAGGGACAGGGGGCAAAGGGGACCCAGTACTTC.